The 7 T cell receptor beta chains below were found in one sample sequenced in a study of T-cell memory formation after mild COVID-19. TCRdb processed the 5' RACE reads anew with MiXCR; each CDR3 protein has one entry. The table includes some 210,000 distinct CDR3 sequences, 27% detected once. The sequencing input was PBMCs or a T cell subset sorted from them (not recorded which). The receptors were sampled from an adult woman who had mild COVID-19 (a few samples of this study predate the infection). Cell type and time point are not known.

In its sample, this clonotype was seen many times. The rearrangement uses TRBV5-1 and TRBJ2-7; possibly TRBD1 for D (6 bases). The V end was cut by 0 bases, the J end by 0 bases, with 10 bases between. Per the germline V gene, CDR1 is SGHRS and CDR2 is YFSETQ. CDR3 length: 15 amino acids. The CDR3 here is CASSLVPGVSYEQYF. The CDR3 nucleotides read TGCGCCAGCAGCTTGGTGCCAGGGGTCTCCTACGAGCAGTACTTC.

This clonotype has only a few counts. The gene calls are TRBV4-1 and TRBJ2-1; 11 positions match TRBD2. CDR1 is MGHRA and CDR2 is YSYEKL in the germline V gene. CDR3 size: 15 residues. Germline trimming cut 1 base from V and 8 bases from J; bases unmatched to any gene: 4. CDR3 loop: CASSQVGLAGDEQFF. In DNA, the CDR3 is TGCGCCAGCAGCCAAGTTGGACTAGCGGGCGATGAGCAGTTCTTC.

The chain uses TRBV7-9 and TRBJ2-3, with 8 nucleotides matching TRBD2. The CDR3 extends over 14 amino acids. J lost 3 bases, V lost 5 bases, and 4 bases had no gene match. Germline V gives CDR1 SEHNR, CDR2 FQNEAQ (reference sequence). The CDR3 spells CASSLGLGTDTQYF. The CDR3 nucleotides are TGTGCCAGCAGCCTGGGACTAGGAACAGATACGCAGTATTTT.

This clonotype has a handful of counts. Sequence at one end of the junction differs from germline and may be a read error. The V gene is TRBV2, the J gene TRBJ2-3; no reliable D call. The CDR3 runs to 12 residues. The germline CDR1 and CDR2 sequences are SNHLY and FYNNEI. CDR3 nucleotides: TGTGCCAGCAGTGAAAGCACAGAAACGCAGTATTTT. It codes for CASSESTETQYF.

This clonotype was counted a few times. The chain recombines TRBV7-9 with TRBJ1-5; tentative D call: TRBD1 (6 bases). Germline loops: CDR1 SEHNR, CDR2 FQNEAQ (reference sequence). The V and J ends lost 2 bases and 0 bases respectively, with 17 bases between them. This CDR3 has 18 residues. CDR3 DNA: TGTGCCAGCAGCTTAAGTCCCGGGACATCTAATAGCAATCAGCCCCAGCATTTT. This gives the protein CASSLSPGTSNSNQPQHF.

This clonotype was seen more than once but under ten times. The CDR3 region has the DNA TGTGCCAGCAGCCGAAGGACAGGATCGGACCAGCCCCAGCATTTT. It translates to CASSRRTGSDQPQHF. The rearrangement links TRBV12-3 or TRBV12-4 to TRBJ1-5; the match to TRBD1 covers 7 bases. Trimming took 6 bases from V and 7 from J; bases not matched to a gene: 12. The CDR3 extends over 15 amino acids.

This chain links TRBV7-6 with TRBJ2-1, with TRBD2 identical over 16 bases. Germline V CDR1 and CDR2: SGHVS, FNYEAQ. The J segment lost 3 bases and the V segment lost 8 bases, leaving 16 bases of the junction unmatched. The CDR3 contains 20 residues. The CDR3 here is CASVGDAGTSGRVGYNEQFF. The CDR3 region has the DNA TGTGCCAGCGTAGGAGACGCCGGGACTAGCGGGAGGGTTGGCTACAATGAGCAGTTCTTC.